The rows below give T cell receptor beta chains drawn from one sample of a study of blood T cell dynamics during melanoma immunotherapy. Sequencing used immunoSEQ multiplex PCR; TCRdb keeps in-frame clones, though not all of them. This sample has approximately 10,000 clones, with approximately 86% found just once. The sequencing here drew on blood, taken from a patient treated with checkpoint blockade. The source is a human donor with melanoma. CDR3s include the opening cysteine and the closing phenylalanine or tryptophan. A D gene is named only where the DNA matches it firmly. Rows may omit the clone size; those that give it use once, few, many or a size class.

TGTGCCAGCAGCTTAGGGGAGGGGGTGAGGAAAACAGATACGCAGTATTTT	CASSLGEGVRKTDTQYF	-	TRBV11-2	TRBJ2-3	-
TGTGCCATCAGTGAAGGACAGGGGGGCGCCAAAAACATTCAGTACTTC	CAISEGQGGAKNIQYF	TRBD1	TRBV10-3	TRBJ2-4	-
TGCGCCAGCAGCTTGGATACAGAATCTACAACCTATGGCTACACCTTC	CASSLDTESTTYGYTF	-	TRBV5-1	TRBJ1-2	-
TGCGCCAGCAGCTTGGACGAAGGGCAGCAGTACTTC	CASSLDEGQQYF	-	TRBV5-1	TRBJ2-7	few
TGTGCCAGCAGTTATGACCAGGGGGCTGGAAACACCATATATTTT	CASSYDQGAGNTIYF	TRBD1	TRBV6-6	TRBJ1-3	-
TGTGCCAGCAGTCCCGGGCGGCAGCCCCAGCATTTT	CASSPGRQPQHF	-	TRBV28	TRBJ1-5	-
TGTGCCAGCAGTGAATCTTACGGGGGTGGCTACACCTTC	CASSESYGGGYTF	-	TRBV6-1	TRBJ1-2	-
TGTGCCAGTTCCGCTAGCGGCAGCTCCTACAATGAGCAGTTCTTC	CASSASGSSYNEQFF	TRBD2	TRBV19	TRBJ2-1	once
TGTGCCAGCAGCGTGGACGGCCATTCACCCCTCCACTTT	CASSVDGHSPLHF	-	TRBV7-9	TRBJ1-6	-
TGTGCCAGCAGCGTAGTACAGCGGAATGGCTACACCTTC	CASSVVQRNGYTF	-	TRBV9	TRBJ1-2	-
TGTGCCAGCAGCCCTTCCGGGGCTCACTATGGCTACACCTTC	CASSPSGAHYGYTF	-	TRBV11-2	TRBJ1-2	once
TGTGCCAGCAGTGAAGCGCGGATCTACGAGCAGTACTTC	CASSEARIYEQYF	-	TRBV6-1	TRBJ2-7	-
TGTGCCATCCGTATACCGACGGGGCAGCAGTACTTC	CAIRIPTGQQYF	-	TRBV2	TRBJ2-7	-
TGTGCCAGCCCCCCCTTAGGGCCGAGCACAGATACGCAGTATTTT	CASPPLGPSTDTQYF	-	TRBV6-1	TRBJ2-3	-
TGTGCCAGCAGCTTGGGCCACGTTAAGCGAGGCAATCAGCCCCAGCATTTT	CASSLGHVKRGNQPQHF	-	TRBV7-2	TRBJ1-5	-
TGTGCCAGCAGGCGCAGTGACTACACAGATACGCAGTATTTT	CASRRSDYTDTQYF	-	TRBV6-1	TRBJ2-3	-
TGCGCCAGCAGCCTTGGTGCCCGACAGGGCGATAATGAAAAACTGTTTTTT	CASSLGARQGDNEKLFF	TRBD1	TRBV5-1	TRBJ1-4	-
TGTGCCAGCAGCTTGTCTGGGGGGGCAGATACGCAGTATTTT	CASSLSGGADTQYF	TRBD2	TRBV5-6	TRBJ2-3	-
TGTGCCAGCTCCTCGGGGGCTTACTATGGCTACACCTTC	CASSSGAYYGYTF	-	TRBV7-9	TRBJ1-2	-
TGTGCCAGTGAACTGGGACAGGGGACTCCCCATCTGTACTTC	CASELGQGTPHLYF	TRBD1	TRBV28	TRBJ2-7	-
TGTGCCAGCAGGTTAGGGACAGGGAATGAAAAACTGTTTTTT	CASRLGTGNEKLFF	TRBD1	TRBV11-2	TRBJ1-4	-
TGCAGCGGGACCTATGAAAACATTCAGTACTTC	CSGTYENIQYF	-	TRBV20-1	TRBJ2-4	-
-	CASTSGGFDSEKLFF	-	TRBV19	TRBJ1-4	-
TGTGCCAGCAGCTCACACCCGGAGGGGGTCTATGGCTACACCTTC	CASSSHPEGVYGYTF	-	TRBV5-5	TRBJ1-2	-
TGTGCCAGCACCTTTGACCGATACTCTACCGGGGAGCTGTTTTTT	CASTFDRYSTGELFF	-	TRBV5-6	TRBJ2-2	once
TGTGCCAGCAGCCCCCGGGTGGCTAGCGGGGGGTACGAGCAGTACTTC	CASSPRVASGGYEQYF	TRBD2	TRBV7-6	TRBJ2-7	-
TGTGCCAGCAGCTTAGAACGGAACTCCTACGAGCAGTACTTC	CASSLERNSYEQYF	-	TRBV11-2	TRBJ2-7	-
TGTGCCAGCAGCCAAGAGGCCCCGTTGGGCAGGACGTCCTTC	CASSQEAPLGRTSF	-	TRBV4-2	TRBJ1-2	-
TGCGCCAGCAGCCAAGGACAGACCTACGAGGAGCAGTACTTC	CASSQGQTYEEQYF	-	TRBV4-1	TRBJ2-7	-
TGTGCCAGCAGCCTGACCAGTCGGAACCCGTTAGAGACCCAGTACTTC	CASSLTSRNPLETQYF	-	TRBV2	TRBJ2-5	once
TGTGCCAGCTCACCCGAGTTAAGCGGCCAGCCCCAGCATTTT	CASSPELSGQPQHF	-	TRBV18	TRBJ1-5	-
TGTGCCAGCAGCCCCATTCCCCGACTAGGGGGTGGAAACATTCAGTACTTC	CASSPIPRLGGGNIQYF	-	TRBV11-2	TRBJ2-4	-
TGCGCCAGCAGCGTAGCACCGGGCCTTAGGAGCTCCTACGAGCAGTACTTC	CASSVAPGLRSSYEQYF	-	TRBV5-1	TRBJ2-7	-
TGTGCCAGCAGTTCTAGGTACGGAAACACCATATATTTT	CASSSRYGNTIYF	-	TRBV6-5	TRBJ1-3	once
TGTGCCATCAGTGCGACTCGACTAGCGCCCGCGAACACCGGGGAGCTGTTTTTT	CAISATRLAPANTGELFF	TRBD2	TRBV10-3	TRBJ2-2	-
TGTGCCAGCAGCAAATCCCGAGGACTAGCGGGGGGCTCCTACGAGCAGTACTTC	CASSKSRGLAGGSYEQYF	-	TRBV21-1	TRBJ2-7	-
TGTGCCAGCACAAGAGGGGGGAATAATGGAAGACTGTTTTTT	CASTRGGNNGRLFF	-	TRBV2	TRBJ1-4	-
TGTGCCAGCAGTGAATCGGGACAGGGATTAGAGACCCAGTACTTC	CASSESGQGLETQYF	TRBD1	TRBV6-1	TRBJ2-5	once
TGTGCCAGTAGTAGGGCCGGGGTCAAGGGAGGAAACACCATATATTTT	CASSRAGVKGGNTIYF	-	TRBV19	TRBJ1-3	few
TGTGCCAGTAGTAGAGGGGATAGTCAGCCCCAGCATTTT	CASSRGDSQPQHF	-	TRBV19	TRBJ1-5	-
TGCGCCAGCAGCCTAGCAGAGGGTTCGTACGCTGGCTACACCTTC	CASSLAEGSYAGYTF	-	TRBV5-1	TRBJ1-2	-
TGTGCCAGCAGTACGGGAGATAGCTCCTACAATGAGCAGTTCTTC	CASSTGDSSYNEQFF	-	TRBV28	TRBJ2-1	-
TGTGCCAGTAGTATAAGCAGGGGAGGTCTTCAGCCCCAGCATTTT	CASSISRGGLQPQHF	-	TRBV19	TRBJ1-5	once
TGTGCCAGCAGTTTATTAGGGGGAACCTACAATGAGCAGTTCTTC	CASSLLGGTYNEQFF	-	TRBV27	TRBJ2-1	-
TGTGCCAGCTCACCTCAGGGGGCGCGGGGTGACTACACCTTC	CASSPQGARGDYTF	TRBD1	TRBV18	TRBJ1-2	-
TGTGCCAGTAGTAAGGTATCTTTGGACAGGGGGCTGTACGAGCAGTACTTC	CASSKVSLDRGLYEQYF	TRBD1	TRBV19	TRBJ2-7	-
TGTGCCAGTAGTCCCGCTCGCATCGTCCCAGATACGCAGTATTTT	CASSPARIVPDTQYF	-	TRBV19	TRBJ2-3	-
TGTGCCAGCAGCCTTTACGGACAGCAAGAGACCCAGTACTTC	CASSLYGQQETQYF	-	TRBV25-1	TRBJ2-5	-
TGTGCCAGCTCCCGACAGGGAGACTATGGCTACACCTTC	CASSRQGDYGYTF	TRBD1	TRBV18	TRBJ1-2	-
TGCGCCAGCAGCCGACAGGGGGATAATGAAAAACTGTTTTTT	CASSRQGDNEKLFF	TRBD1	TRBV5-1	TRBJ1-4	-
TGTGCCAGCTCACCACCGGGACAGGGAAATGAAAAACTGTTTTTT	CASSPPGQGNEKLFF	TRBD1	TRBV18	TRBJ1-4	-
TGTGCCAGCAGCACCTCAGGTGTAACTGGTTCACCCCTCCACTTT	CASSTSGVTGSPLHF	-	TRBV5-4	TRBJ1-6	-
TGTGCCAGCAGCCAAGTTGGAATCGGGACAGGGCACAATGAGCAGTTCTTC	CASSQVGIGTGHNEQFF	TRBD1	TRBV4-2	TRBJ2-1	-
TGTGCCAGCGTTAAACAGGGGGTCTACGAGCAGTACTTC	CASVKQGVYEQYF	TRBD1	TRBV18	TRBJ2-7	-
TGTGCCAGCAGAGCCGGGACTAGCATCTACAATGAGCAGTTCTTC	CASRAGTSIYNEQFF	TRBD2	TRBV2	TRBJ2-1	once